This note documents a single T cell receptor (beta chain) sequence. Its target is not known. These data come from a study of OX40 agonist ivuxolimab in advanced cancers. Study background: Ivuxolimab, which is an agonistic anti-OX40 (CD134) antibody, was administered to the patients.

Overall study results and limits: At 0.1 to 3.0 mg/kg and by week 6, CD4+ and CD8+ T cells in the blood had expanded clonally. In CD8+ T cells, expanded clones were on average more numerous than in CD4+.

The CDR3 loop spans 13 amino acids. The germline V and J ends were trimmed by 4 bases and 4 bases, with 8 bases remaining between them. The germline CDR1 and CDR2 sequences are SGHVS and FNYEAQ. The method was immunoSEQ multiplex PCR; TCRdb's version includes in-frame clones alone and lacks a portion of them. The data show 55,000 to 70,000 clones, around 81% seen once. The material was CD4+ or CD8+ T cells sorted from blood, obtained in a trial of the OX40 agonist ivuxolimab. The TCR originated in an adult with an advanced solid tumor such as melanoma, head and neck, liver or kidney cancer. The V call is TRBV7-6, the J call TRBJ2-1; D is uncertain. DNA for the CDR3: TGTGCCAGCAGCTCCTATGGGTACAATGAGCAGTTCTTC. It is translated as CASSSYGYNEQFF.